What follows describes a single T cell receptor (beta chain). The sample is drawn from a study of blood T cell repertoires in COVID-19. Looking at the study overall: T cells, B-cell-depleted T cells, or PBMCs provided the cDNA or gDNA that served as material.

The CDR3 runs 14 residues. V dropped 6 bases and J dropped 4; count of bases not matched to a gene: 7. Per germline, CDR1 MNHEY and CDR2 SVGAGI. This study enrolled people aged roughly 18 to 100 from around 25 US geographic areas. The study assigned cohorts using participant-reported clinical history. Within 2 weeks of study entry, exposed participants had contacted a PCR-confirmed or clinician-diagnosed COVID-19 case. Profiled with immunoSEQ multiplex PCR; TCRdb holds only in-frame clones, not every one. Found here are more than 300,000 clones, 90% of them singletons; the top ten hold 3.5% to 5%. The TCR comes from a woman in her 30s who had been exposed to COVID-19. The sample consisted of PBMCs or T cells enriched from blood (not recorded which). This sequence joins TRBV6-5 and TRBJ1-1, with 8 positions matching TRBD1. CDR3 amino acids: CASRTGTGFTEAFF. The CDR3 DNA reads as TGTGCCAGCAGGACCGGGACAGGCTTCACTGAAGCTTTCTTT.